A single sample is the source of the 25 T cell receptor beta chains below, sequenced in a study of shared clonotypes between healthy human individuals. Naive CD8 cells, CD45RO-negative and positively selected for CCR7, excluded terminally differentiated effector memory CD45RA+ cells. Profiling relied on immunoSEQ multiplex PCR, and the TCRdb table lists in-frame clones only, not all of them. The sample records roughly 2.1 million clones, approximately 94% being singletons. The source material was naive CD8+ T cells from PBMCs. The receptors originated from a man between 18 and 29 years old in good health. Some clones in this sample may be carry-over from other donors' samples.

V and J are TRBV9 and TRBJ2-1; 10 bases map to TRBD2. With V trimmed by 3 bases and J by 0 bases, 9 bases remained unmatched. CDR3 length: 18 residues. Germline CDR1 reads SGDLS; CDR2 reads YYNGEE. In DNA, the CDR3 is TGTGCCAGCAGCGCCCAGAGCGGGAGGGCCAGCTCCTACAATGAGCAGTTCTTC. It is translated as CASSAQSGRASSYNEQFF.

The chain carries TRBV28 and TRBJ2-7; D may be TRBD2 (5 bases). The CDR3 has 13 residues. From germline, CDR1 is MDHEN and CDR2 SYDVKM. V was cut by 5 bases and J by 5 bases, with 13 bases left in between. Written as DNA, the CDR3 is TGTGCCAGCAGTGATCGAGGGTGGCACGAGCAGTACTTC. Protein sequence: CASSDRGWHEQYF.

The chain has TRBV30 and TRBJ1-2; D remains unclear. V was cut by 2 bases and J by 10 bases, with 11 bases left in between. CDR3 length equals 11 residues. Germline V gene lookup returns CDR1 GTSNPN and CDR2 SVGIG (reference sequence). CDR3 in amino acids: CAWSTGNIYTF. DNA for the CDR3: TGTGCCTGGAGTACCGGTAATATCTACACCTTC.

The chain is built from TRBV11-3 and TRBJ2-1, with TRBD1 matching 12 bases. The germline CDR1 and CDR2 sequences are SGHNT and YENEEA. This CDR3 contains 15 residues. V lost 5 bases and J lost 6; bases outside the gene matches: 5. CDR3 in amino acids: CASSHPGQGANEQFF. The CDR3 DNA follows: TGTGCCAGCAGCCACCCGGGACAGGGGGCCAATGAGCAGTTCTTC.

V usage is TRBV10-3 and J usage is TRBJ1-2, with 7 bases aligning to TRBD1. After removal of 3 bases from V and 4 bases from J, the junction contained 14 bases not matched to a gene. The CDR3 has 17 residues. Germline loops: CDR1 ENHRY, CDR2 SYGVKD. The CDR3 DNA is TGTGCCATCAGTGATAGGAATGAAGGGGGCTCGGGCTATGGCTACACCTTC. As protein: CAISDRNEGGSGYGYTF.

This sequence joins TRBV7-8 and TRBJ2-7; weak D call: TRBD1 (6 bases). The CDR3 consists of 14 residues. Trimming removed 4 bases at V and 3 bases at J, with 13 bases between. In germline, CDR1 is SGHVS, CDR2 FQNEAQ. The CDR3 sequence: CASSSGTYNYEQYF. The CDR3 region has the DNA TGTGCCAGCAGCTCCGGGACATACAACTACGAGCAGTACTTC.

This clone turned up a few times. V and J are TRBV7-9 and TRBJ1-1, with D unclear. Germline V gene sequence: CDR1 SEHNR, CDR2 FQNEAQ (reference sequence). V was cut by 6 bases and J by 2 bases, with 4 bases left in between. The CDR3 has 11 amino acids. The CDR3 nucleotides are TGTGCCAGCAGATTTAACACTGAAGCTTTCTTT. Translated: CASRFNTEAFF.

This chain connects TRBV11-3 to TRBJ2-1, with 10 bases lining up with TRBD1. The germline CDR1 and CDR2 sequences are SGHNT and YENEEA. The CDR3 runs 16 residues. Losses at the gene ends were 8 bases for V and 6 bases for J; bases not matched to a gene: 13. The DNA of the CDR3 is TGTGCCAGCCTTTATGACCCGGGACAGGGGTGCAATGAGCAGTTCTTC. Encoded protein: CASLYDPGQGCNEQFF.

The CDR3 DNA follows: TGTGCCAGCAGCCCGGACAGATATTCCTATGGCTACACCTTC. Protein: CASSPDRYSYGYTF. The chain combines TRBV5-6 with TRBJ1-2, with a tentative D call TRBD1 (6 bases). The V gene lost 4 bases and the J gene lost 4 bases, with 14 bases spanning the gap. The length of the CDR3 is 14 residues. Germline V gene data show CDR1 as SGHDT and CDR2 as YYEEEE. The entire variable domain, with the rest obtained from reference TRBV5-6 and TRBJ1-2, is as follows: DAGVTQSPTHLIKTRGQQVTLRCSPKSGHDTVSWYQQALGQGPQFIFQYYEEEERQRGNFPDRFSGHQFPNYSSELNVNALLLGDSALYLCASSPDRYSYGYTFGSGTRLTVV.

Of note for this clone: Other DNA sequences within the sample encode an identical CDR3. CDR3 DNA: TGTGCCAGCAGCGTATCTGGGGCTGTAACAGATACGCAGTATTTT. It is translated as CASSVSGAVTDTQYF. The chain combines TRBV9 with TRBJ2-3; D perhaps matches TRBD1 (5 bases). The CDR3 has 15 amino acids. Germline V CDR1 and CDR2: SGDLS, YYNGEE. The V end lost 1 base, the J end lost 3 bases, and 12 bases lay between the germline ends.

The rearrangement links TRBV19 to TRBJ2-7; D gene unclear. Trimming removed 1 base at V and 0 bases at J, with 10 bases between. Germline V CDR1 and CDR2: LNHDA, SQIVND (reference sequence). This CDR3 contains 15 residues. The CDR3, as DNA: TGTGCCAGTAGTATAGGTGCCAGGCTCTCCTACGAGCAGTACTTC. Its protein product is CASSIGARLSYEQYF.

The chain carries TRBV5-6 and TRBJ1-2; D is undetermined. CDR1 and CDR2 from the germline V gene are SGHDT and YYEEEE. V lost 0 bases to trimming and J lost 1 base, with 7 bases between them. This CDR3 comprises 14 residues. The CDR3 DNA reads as TGTGCCAGCAGCTTGGAGACACGTAACTATGGCTACACCTTC. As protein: CASSLETRNYGYTF.

As DNA, the CDR3 is TGTGCCAGCAGCCCAAGGACAGGAGATGTTTCCTACGAGCAGTACTTC. This gives the protein CASSPRTGDVSYEQYF. The gene calls are TRBV7-9 and TRBJ2-7; TRBD1 aligns across 7 bases. The ends lost 5 bases at V and 1 base at J; junction bases unmatched: 11. CDR3 length: 16 residues. Germline loops: CDR1 SEHNR, CDR2 FQNEAQ (reference sequence).

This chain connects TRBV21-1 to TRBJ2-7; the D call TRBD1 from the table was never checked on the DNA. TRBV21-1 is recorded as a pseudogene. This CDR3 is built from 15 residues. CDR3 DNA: TGTGCCAGCAGCTCGGGACACCAAACTGAGTACGAGCAGTACTTC. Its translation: CASSSGHQTEYEQYF.

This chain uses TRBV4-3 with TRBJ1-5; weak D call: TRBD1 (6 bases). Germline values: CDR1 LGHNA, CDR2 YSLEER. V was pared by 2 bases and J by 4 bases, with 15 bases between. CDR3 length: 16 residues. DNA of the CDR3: TGCGCCAGCAGCCAATCCTTCCGGGACATAAATCAGCCCCAGCATTTT. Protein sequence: CASSQSFRDINQPQHF.

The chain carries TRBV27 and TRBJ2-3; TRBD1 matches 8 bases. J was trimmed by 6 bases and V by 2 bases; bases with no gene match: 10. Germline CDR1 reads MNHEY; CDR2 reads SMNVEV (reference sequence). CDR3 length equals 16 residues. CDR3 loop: CASSLNPGQGLDTQYF. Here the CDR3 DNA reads TGTGCCAGCAGTTTAAACCCCGGACAGGGTTTGGATACGCAGTATTTT.

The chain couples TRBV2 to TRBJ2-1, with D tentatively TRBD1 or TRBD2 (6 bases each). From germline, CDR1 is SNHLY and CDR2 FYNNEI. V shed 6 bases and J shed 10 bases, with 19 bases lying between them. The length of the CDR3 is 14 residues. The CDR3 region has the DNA TGTGCCAGCAGCGGGGGACACCAGAAATGGGAGCAGTTCTTC. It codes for CASSGGHQKWEQFF.

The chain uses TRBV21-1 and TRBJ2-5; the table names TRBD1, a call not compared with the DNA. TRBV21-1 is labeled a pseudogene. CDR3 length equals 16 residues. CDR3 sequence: CASSKVSDRGQETQYF. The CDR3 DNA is TGTGCCAGCAGCAAAGTATCGGACAGGGGGCAAGAGACCCAGTACTTC.

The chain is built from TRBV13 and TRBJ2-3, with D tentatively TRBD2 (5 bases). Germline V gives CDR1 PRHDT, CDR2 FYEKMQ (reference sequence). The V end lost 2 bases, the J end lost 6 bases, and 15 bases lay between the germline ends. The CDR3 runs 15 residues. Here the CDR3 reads CASSLYESTGDTQYF. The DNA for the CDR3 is TGTGCCAGCAGCTTATACGAATCCACGGGGGATACGCAGTATTTT.

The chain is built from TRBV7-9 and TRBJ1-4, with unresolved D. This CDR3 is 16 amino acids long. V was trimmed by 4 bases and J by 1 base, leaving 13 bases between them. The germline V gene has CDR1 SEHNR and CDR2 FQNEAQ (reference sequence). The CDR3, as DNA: TGTGCCAGCAGCTCAACTTACCGCGGAACTAATGAAAAACTGTTTTTT. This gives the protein CASSSTYRGTNEKLFF.

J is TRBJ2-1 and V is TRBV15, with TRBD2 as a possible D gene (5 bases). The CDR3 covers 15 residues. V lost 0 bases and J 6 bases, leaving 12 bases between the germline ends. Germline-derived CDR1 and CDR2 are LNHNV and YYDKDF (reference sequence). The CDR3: CATSRDRGSSNEQFF. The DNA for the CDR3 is TGTGCCACCAGCAGAGATCGGGGTAGTAGCAATGAGCAGTTCTTC.

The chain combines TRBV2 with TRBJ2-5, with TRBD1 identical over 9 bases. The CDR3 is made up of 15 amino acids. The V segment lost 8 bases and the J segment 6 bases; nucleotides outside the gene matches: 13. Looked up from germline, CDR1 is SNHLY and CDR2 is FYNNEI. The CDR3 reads CASFDRDRGNQTQYF. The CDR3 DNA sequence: TGTGCCAGCTTCGATCGTGACAGGGGGAATCAGACCCAGTACTTC.

The CDR3 sequence is CASSEVRGSPYEQYF. The CDR3 nucleotides read TGTGCCAGCAGTGAGGTCAGGGGAAGCCCCTACGAGCAGTACTTC. The V call is TRBV6-1, the J call TRBJ2-7; D perhaps matches TRBD1 (6 bases). Germline CDR1 MNHNS, CDR2 SASEGT. Deletions cut 3 bases from V and 2 bases from J, with 14 bases between. This CDR3 comprises 15 residues.

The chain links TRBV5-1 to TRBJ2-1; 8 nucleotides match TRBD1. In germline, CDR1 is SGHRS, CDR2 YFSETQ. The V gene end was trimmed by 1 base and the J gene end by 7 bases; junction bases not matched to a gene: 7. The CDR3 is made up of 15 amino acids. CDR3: CASSLYQGARNEQFF. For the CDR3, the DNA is TGCGCCAGCAGCTTGTACCAGGGGGCGAGGAATGAGCAGTTCTTC.

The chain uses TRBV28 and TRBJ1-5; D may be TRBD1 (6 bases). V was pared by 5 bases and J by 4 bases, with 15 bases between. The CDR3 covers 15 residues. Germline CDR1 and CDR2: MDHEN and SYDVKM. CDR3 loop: CASSGGQGWNQPQHF. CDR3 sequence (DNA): TGTGCCAGCAGTGGGGGGCAGGGGTGGAATCAGCCCCAGCATTTT.